One and the same sample provided the 18 T cell receptor beta chains below, sequenced in a study of identical twins. MiXCR, run by TCRdb on the 5' RACE reads, gives a single entry per CDR3 protein. The profile covers 300,000 to 400,000 distinct CDR3 sequences, with roughly 10% appearing a single time and under 9.5% taken by the ten largest. Specimen: naive T cells sorted from blood. The receptors were sampled from a woman aged 45-65 years in good health.

This clonotype was seen many times. The V call is TRBV15, the J call TRBJ2-1; TRBD2 matches at 9 bases. This CDR3 has 13 amino acids. V gave up 3 bases and J gave up 10 bases; unmatched junction bases: 4. Germline V gene sequence: CDR1 LNHNV, CDR2 YYDKDF (reference sequence). CDR3 protein: CATSSPAGGEQFF. In nucleotides, the CDR3 is TGTGCCACCAGCAGTCCGGCGGGAGGGGAGCAGTTCTTC.

This CDR3 is CASSILGRGTRTAGANVLTF. The CDR3 DNA follows: TGTGCCAGTAGTATTCTTGGGAGGGGGACAAGGACAGCAGGGGCCAACGTCCTGACTTTC. The V call is TRBV19, the J call TRBJ2-6, with a tentative D call TRBD2 (7 bases). Germline loops: CDR1 LNHDA, CDR2 SQIVND (reference sequence). V shed 3 bases and J shed 4 bases, with 25 bases lying between them. The CDR3 sequence is 20 residues long.

V usage is TRBV7-9 and J usage is TRBJ2-7; D possibly corresponds to TRBD2 (6 bases). The CDR3 sequence is 15 residues long. Trimming stripped 4 bases from V and 1 base from J, with 14 bases between. CDR1 is SEHNR and CDR2 is FQNEAQ in the germline V gene (reference sequence). The CDR3 DNA follows: TGTGCCAGCAGCTCCGCCCGGGACTTTTCCTACGAGCAGTACTTC. As protein: CASSSARDFSYEQYF.

This clonotype was detected a few times. The chain couples TRBV3-1 to TRBJ2-5, with a tentative D call TRBD1 (5 bases). From germline, CDR1 is LGHDT and CDR2 YNNKEL (reference sequence). Trimming left V 0 bases short and J 4 bases short, with 12 bases between. The CDR3 sequence is 15 residues long. The CDR3 DNA reads as TGTGCCAGCAGCCAAGAGCCAGGGCAGGCAGAGACCCAGTACTTC. It is translated as CASSQEPGQAETQYF.

The chain joins TRBV7-2 to TRBJ2-3, with D unclear. Germline values: CDR1 SGHTA, CDR2 FQGNSA. This CDR3 contains 16 residues. Trimming stripped 0 bases from V and 6 bases from J, with 16 bases between. The CDR3 region is CASSLAPGLRVDTQYF. CDR3 sequence (DNA): TGTGCCAGCAGCTTAGCCCCGGGCCTCAGAGTCGATACGCAGTATTTT.

This clonotype was counted many times. V is TRBV12-3 or TRBV12-4 and J is TRBJ1-1; D might be TRBD1 (5 bases). CDR3 size: 13 residues. Trimming shortened V by 6 bases and J by 2 bases, and 10 bases separated the two germline ends. The CDR3 nucleotides read TGTGCCAGCAGCGGGGCGGTCAACACTGAAGCTTTCTTT. Protein product: CASSGAVNTEAFF.

A remark on this clonotype: The junction differs from germline at one of its ends, possibly a read error. The rearrangement uses TRBV10-2 and TRBJ1-1, with 8 bases that match TRBD1. Germline V lookup: CDR1 WSHSY, CDR2 SAAADI. This CDR3 region has 14 residues. CDR3 sequence (DNA): TGCGCCAGCAGTGAGTGGACAGGGAACCCTGAAGCTTTCTTT. Translated: CASSEWTGNPEAFF.

This clonotype was detected only a few times. The chain is built from TRBV4-1 and TRBJ2-7; D perhaps matches TRBD2 (5 bases). Trimming removed 0 bases at V and 2 bases at J, with 11 bases between. There are 15 residues in the CDR3. From germline, CDR1 is MGHRA and CDR2 YSYEKL. The CDR3 is CASSQDSREPYEQYF. DNA for the CDR3: TGCGCCAGCAGCCAAGATTCTCGGGAACCCTACGAGCAGTACTTC.

At least ten counts were recorded for this clonotype. V is TRBV4-1 and J is TRBJ2-1; either TRBD1 or TRBD2 may fit D (5 bases each). The CDR3 has 15 residues. Germline CDR1 reads MGHRA; CDR2 reads YSYEKL. Between the trimmed V and J ends, which lost 1 base and 6 bases, there was a span of 13 bases. This chain's CDR3 is CASSQGTGRLNEQFF. The CDR3 bases are TGCGCCAGCAGCCAAGGGACGGGGCGGCTCAATGAGCAGTTCTTC.

This clonotype was found a few times. This chain connects TRBV12-3 or TRBV12-4 to TRBJ2-2, with TRBD2 matching 9 bases. The junction had 4 bases not matched to a gene; V was cut back by 3 bases and J by 5 bases. The CDR3 contains 15 residues. Here the CDR3 DNA reads TGTGCCAGCAGTTTTCCCCTAGCGGGAACCGGGGAGCTGTTTTTT. Translating it yields CASSFPLAGTGELFF.

The sample holds a few counts of this clonotype. CDR3 protein: CASSLGNRLETQYF. CDR3 DNA: TGTGCCAGCAGCTTAGGGAACAGGTTGGAGACCCAGTACTTC. The chain couples TRBV7-2 to TRBJ2-5; a possible D gene is TRBD1 (5 bases). The germline V gene has CDR1 SGHTA and CDR2 FQGNSA. There are 14 residues in the CDR3. The V end was cut by 1 base, the J end by 5 bases, with 11 bases between.

There are a few counts of this clonotype. The CDR3 spells CASSHPGGGYTF. CDR3 coding DNA: TGTGCCAGCAGCCACCCAGGGGGAGGCTACACCTTC. V usage is TRBV14 and J usage is TRBJ1-2; TRBD1 matches at 7 bases. The CDR3 is made up of 12 amino acids. Germline assignment: CDR1 SGHDN and CDR2 FVKESK. The V segment lost 3 bases and the J segment 8 bases; nucleotides outside the gene matches: 3.

V usage is TRBV12-5 and J usage is TRBJ1-3; TRBD1 matches at 7 bases. After removal of 4 bases from V and 7 bases from J, the junction contained 7 bases not matched to a gene. CDR1 and CDR2 from the germline V gene are LGHNT and FRNRAP. The CDR3 sequence is 14 residues long. In DNA, the CDR3 is TGTGCTAGTGGTTCGCCCAGGGGGGTGAACACCATATATTTT. This translates into CASGSPRGVNTIYF.

This clonotype has a handful of counts. V usage is TRBV7-2 and J usage is TRBJ2-1; either TRBD1 or TRBD2 may fit D (7 bases each). The V end was cut by 5 bases, the J end by 2 bases, with 16 bases between. The CDR3 sequence is 16 residues long. The V gene's germline CDR1 is SGHTA and CDR2 FQGNSA. The DNA of the CDR3 is TGTGCCAGCAGCCCTCAGGGGGGGATCACCTACAATGAGCAGTTCTTC. This encodes CASSPQGGITYNEQFF.

This clonotype came up many times. The gene calls are TRBV5-6 and TRBJ2-4; D is ambiguous. The length of the CDR3 is 15 residues. Germline CDR1 reads SGHDT; CDR2 reads YYEEEE. V lost 4 bases, J lost 3 bases, and 14 bases lay in between. The CDR3 loop is CASSAWQLGKNIQYF. The CDR3 bases are TGTGCCAGCAGCGCCTGGCAGTTGGGCAAAAACATTCAGTACTTC.

This chain connects TRBV27 to TRBJ2-5; D possibly corresponds to TRBD2 (6 bases). Germline V gene data show CDR1 as MNHEY and CDR2 as SMNVEV (reference sequence). The CDR3 spans 14 residues. V dropped 2 bases and J dropped 4 bases, with 11 bases sitting between them. As DNA, the CDR3 is TGTGCCAGCAGTTTAAATGAGGAGGGAGAGACCCAGTACTTC. It yields the protein CASSLNEEGETQYF.

The J gene is TRBJ2-7, the V gene TRBV6-2 or TRBV6-3; D is undetermined. From germline, CDR1 is MNHEY and CDR2 SVGEGT. V lost 4 bases and J lost 9, with 13 bases in between. The CDR3 runs 12 residues. In DNA form, the CDR3 reads TGTGCCAGCAGTTCTCTGGCTTCCAGGCAGTACTTC. It is translated as CASSSLASRQYF.

This clonotype was seen a handful of times. The genes are TRBV12-3 or TRBV12-4 and TRBJ2-1, with 9 nucleotides matching TRBD1. The CDR3 runs 15 residues. The V gene end was trimmed by 6 bases and the J gene end by 3 bases; junction bases not matched to a gene: 6. CDR3 amino acids: CASSQGQGYYNEQFF. In DNA, the CDR3 is TGTGCCAGCAGCCAGGGACAGGGCTACTACAATGAGCAGTTCTTC.